This T cell receptor beta chain was observed in a study of human versus mouse CDR3 diversity and MHC coevolution. For the study at large: Samples had between about 5.5 x 10^6 and 1.7 x 10^7 valid reads.

Naive CD4 T cells, CD45RO-negative and CD62L-positive, were flow-sorted from PBMCs. Regarding this clone: The antigen remains undetermined.

Repertoires were generated with immunoSEQ multiplex PCR, while TCRdb's copy carries only in-frame clones and drops some. There are 45,000 to 75,000 clones in the sample; roughly 94% occur only once, and approximately 17% lies in the top ten. General study points: In humans, T-cell selection involved 6 or 7 MHC II alleles. By iCHAO1, human TCR beta clonotypes numbered about 1.5 million, the most.

With 6 bases clipped from V and 4 bases from J, the junction kept 6 bases outside the gene matches. This CDR3 spans 15 amino acids. From germline, CDR1 is MGHDK and CDR2 SYGVNS. The TCR originated in a person aged 55 to 70 in good health. The rearrangement uses TRBV25-1 and TRBJ2-1, with TRBD1 matching 10 bases. The sequenced sample was naive CD4+ T cells from blood. The subset here: CD45RO-negative CD62L-positive naive CD4 T cells. The CDR3 sequence is CASRFSGQGYNEQFF. DNA of the CDR3: TGTGCCAGCAGGTTCTCGGGACAGGGGTACAATGAGCAGTTCTTC.